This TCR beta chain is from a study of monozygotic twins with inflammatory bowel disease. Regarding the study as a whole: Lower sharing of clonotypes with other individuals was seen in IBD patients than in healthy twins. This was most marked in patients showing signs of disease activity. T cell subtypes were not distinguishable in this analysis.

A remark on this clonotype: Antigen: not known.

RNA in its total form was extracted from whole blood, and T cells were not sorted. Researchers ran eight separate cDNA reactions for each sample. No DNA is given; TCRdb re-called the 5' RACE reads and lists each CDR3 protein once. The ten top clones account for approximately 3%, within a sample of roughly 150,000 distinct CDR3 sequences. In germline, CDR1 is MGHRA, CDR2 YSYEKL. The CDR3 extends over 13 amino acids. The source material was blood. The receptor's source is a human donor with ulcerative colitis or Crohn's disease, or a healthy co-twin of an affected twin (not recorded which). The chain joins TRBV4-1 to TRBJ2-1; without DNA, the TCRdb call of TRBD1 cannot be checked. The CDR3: CASSLGGLNEQFF.